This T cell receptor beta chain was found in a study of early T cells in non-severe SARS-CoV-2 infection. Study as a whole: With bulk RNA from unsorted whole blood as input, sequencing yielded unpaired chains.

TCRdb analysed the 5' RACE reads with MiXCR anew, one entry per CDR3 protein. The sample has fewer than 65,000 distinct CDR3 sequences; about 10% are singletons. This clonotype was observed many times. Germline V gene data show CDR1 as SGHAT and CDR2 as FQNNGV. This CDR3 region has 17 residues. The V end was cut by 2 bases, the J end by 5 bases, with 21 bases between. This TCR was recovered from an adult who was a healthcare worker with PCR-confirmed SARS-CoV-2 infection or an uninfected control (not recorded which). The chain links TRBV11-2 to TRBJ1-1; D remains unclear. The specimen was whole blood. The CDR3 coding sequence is TGTGCCAGCAGCTTACCATCTCTCCTGGCTTCGAGGACTGAAGCTTTCTTT. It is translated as CASSLPSLLASRTEAFF.